These T cell receptor beta chains were read from a single sample in a study of T cell responses to AZD1222 COVID-19 vaccine. Assay used: immunoSEQ multiplex PCR; TCRdb lists only in-frame clones, some missing. This table has 100,000 or so clones, 70% to 90% appearing once. This specimen was peripheral blood, taken on day 0 of AZD1222 vaccination. These receptors were obtained from an adult in good health. Both conserved end residues are part of each CDR3. The order of the fields is V gene, J gene, clone size, D gene, CDR3 DNA, CDR3 protein. The D gene is left open where the match is weak. The size of a clone is reported for some rows only, either as once, few or many, or as a class for expanded clones.

TRBV3-1/TRBV3-2	TRBJ1-2	-	-	TGTGCCAGCAGCCAAGAAGGTTATGGGGATGGCACCTTC	CASSQEGYGDGTF
TRBV7-9	TRBJ2-5	-	-	TGTGCCAGCAGCCCCCAGGTTTCGGGTCTTGAGACCCAGTACTTC	CASSPQVSGLETQYF
TRBV2	TRBJ1-1	-	-	TGTGCCAGCAGTGCCTTACCAGATAACACTGAAGCTTTCTTT	CASSALPDNTEAFF
TRBV27	TRBJ2-3	-	TRBD2	TGTGCCAGCCGGACTAGCGGCACTGCCACAGATACGCAGTATTTT	CASRTSGTATDTQYF
TRBV29-1	TRBJ1-1	-	-	TGCAGCGTTCGGCTGCTGGCTGAAGCTTTCTTT	CSVRLLAEAFF
TRBV7-3	TRBJ1-1	-	-	TGTGCCAGCAGCTTAAAGGCGGGACGGAGGGCTTTCTTT	CASSLKAGRRAFF
TRBV7-8	TRBJ2-7	once	-	TGTGCCAGCAGCTTAGCGGAGGCCCCGGCCGTTCAGGCCTACGAGCAGTACTTC	CASSLAEAPAVQAYEQYF
TRBV11-3	TRBJ2-3	-	-	TGTGCCAGCAGCTTTCTCACTAGAGTAGCAGATACGCAGTATTTT	CASSFLTRVADTQYF
TRBV6-2/TRBV6-3	TRBJ1-1	-	-	TGTGCCAGCAGTGCCGCCTCGGCCGGCGCCACTGAAGCTTTCTTT	CASSAASAGATEAFF
TRBV2	TRBJ2-4	-	-	TGTGCCAGCAGTGTACAGGCAGGCATTCAGTACTTC	CASSVQAGIQYF
TRBV10-1	TRBJ2-7	-	-	TGCGCCAGCTTCTTGGGACCGAGTTCCTACGAGCAGTACTTC	CASFLGPSSYEQYF
TRBV18	TRBJ2-2	-	-	TGTGCCAGCTCACCCCAGCCCCGGACCGGGGAGCTGTTTTTT	CASSPQPRTGELFF
TRBV4-1	TRBJ1-1	-	-	TGCGCCAGCAGCGAGGCCATGGACGCTGAAGCTTTCTTT	CASSEAMDAEAFF
TRBV6-5	TRBJ2-7	once	-	TGTGCCAGCAGTTACTCGAGCGCGAGGGTGGGGTACGAGCAGTACTTC	CASSYSSARVGYEQYF
TRBV27	TRBJ2-6	-	TRBD1	TGTGCCAGCAGGGACAGGGGCGCAAGGGACTCTGGGGCCAACGTCCTGACTTTC	CASRDRGARDSGANVLTF
TRBV7-3	TRBJ2-5	-	-	TGTGCCAGCAGCTTATGGGCAGGGGGGCAAGAGACCCAGTACTTC	CASSLWAGGQETQYF
TRBV30	TRBJ1-3	once	TRBD1	TGTGCCTGGAGTGTACGCAGGGGGAACGGAAACACCATATATTTT	CAWSVRRGNGNTIYF
TRBV19	TRBJ2-7	-	TRBD2	TGTGCCAGTAGTCCCAGTGCTAGCGGGGAATACGAGCAGTACTTC	CASSPSASGEYEQYF
TRBV19	TRBJ2-1	-	TRBD2	TGTGCCACTACGACCACTAGCGCCAGCTCCTACAATGAGCAGTTCTTC	CATTTTSASSYNEQFF
TRBV9	TRBJ2-7	-	-	TGTGCCAGCAGCGTACATCTCAGGGGTTCCTTCTACGAGCAGTACTTC	CASSVHLRGSFYEQYF
TRBV19	TRBJ1-3	-	-	TGTGCCACTTTTACACTGTCTGGAAACACCATATATTTT	CATFTLSGNTIYF
TRBV29-1	TRBJ1-2	-	TRBD1	TGCAGCGTTGAAGACGGGACAGGAGGGGGCTACACCTTC	CSVEDGTGGGYTF
TRBV7-6	TRBJ2-1	-	-	TGTGCCAGCAGCTTCGTGGGGGAGAATGAGCAGTTCTTC	CASSFVGENEQFF
TRBV11-2	TRBJ1-3	once	TRBD1	TGTGCCAGCAGCCCGGAGACAGGGCCCCCCGGAAACACCATATATTTT	CASSPETGPPGNTIYF
TRBV4-3	TRBJ2-2	-	TRBD1	TGCGCCAGCAGCCAAAAACCCCCCCGGACAGGGGAGAGCGAGAACACCGGGGAGCTGTTTTTT	CASSQKPPRTGESENTGELFF
TRBV27	TRBJ1-2	-	-	TGTGCCAGCAGTTTATCAGGGGGGCCCCTTTACAGGAACTATGGCTACACCTTC	CASSLSGGPLYRNYGYTF
TRBV12-3/TRBV12-4	TRBJ1-5	-	-	TGTGCCAGCACCAGCAATCGACAGCCCCAGCATTTT	CASTSNRQPQHF
TRBV5-5	TRBJ1-3	-	-	TGTGCCAGCAGCTTGGGCCCCCGTAGAGAATACTCTGGAAACACCATATATTTT	CASSLGPRREYSGNTIYF
TRBV2	TRBJ2-7	-	TRBD2	TGTGCCAGCCTCGAGGGAAGCGGGGCGATGCAGTACTTC	CASLEGSGAMQYF
TRBV19	TRBJ2-1	-	-	TGTGCCAGTAGTAGGGGTACTGAGCAGTTCTTC	CASSRGTEQFF
TRBV7-9	TRBJ1-1	-	-	TGTGCCAGCACCCCTTGGGGGATGAACACTGAAGCTTTCTTT	CASTPWGMNTEAFF
TRBV6-5	TRBJ2-5	-	TRBD2	TGTGCCAGCAGCGCCGGGACTAGCGGGCAAGAGACCCAGTACTTC	CASSAGTSGQETQYF
TRBV12-5	TRBJ1-2	-	-	TGTGCTAGTGGTCTCATGAGGGGCTATGGCTACACCTTC	CASGLMRGYGYTF
TRBV5-4	TRBJ2-2	-	TRBD2	TGTGCCAGCAGCTTGGGTTTAGCGGGAGGGTCATTCCCCGGGGAGCTGTTTTTT	CASSLGLAGGSFPGELFF
TRBV7-8	TRBJ1-5	-	-	TGTGCCAGCAGCCCAATTTTGGGCCTAGAGGGTCAGCCCCAGCATTTT	CASSPILGLEGQPQHF
TRBV3-1/TRBV3-2	TRBJ1-6	few	-	TGTGCCAGCAGCCACGGCAGCGGGAATTCACCCCTCCACTTT	CASSHGSGNSPLHF
TRBV7-2	TRBJ2-7	-	TRBD1	TGTGCCAGCAGCTTTCAGCGAGGCAGGGGGCCCGTTTGGGAGCAGTACTTC	CASSFQRGRGPVWEQYF
TRBV12-3/TRBV12-4	TRBJ1-2	-	TRBD1	TGTGCCAGCAGGGCGACAGGGTGGGATGGCTACACCTTC	CASRATGWDGYTF
TRBV5-6	TRBJ1-2	few	-	TGTGCCAGCACTCGGGGGGATCCAAGCCATGGCTACACCTTC	CASTRGDPSHGYTF
TRBV2	TRBJ1-2	-	-	TGTGCCAGCAGTGGGTACGGGACGGACTATGGCTACACCTTC	CASSGYGTDYGYTF
TRBV19	TRBJ1-1	-	-	TGTGCCAGTAGTCAAAGGCCCTTCTCCGAAGCTTTCTTT	CASSQRPFSEAFF
TRBV18	TRBJ2-1	-	-	TGTGCCAGCTCACCCCAGGGTTCCTACAATGAGCAGTTCTTC	CASSPQGSYNEQFF
TRBV5-1	TRBJ2-1	-	-	TGCGCCAGCAGCGCGGGGCTGGGACAATACAATGAGCAGTTCTTC	CASSAGLGQYNEQFF
TRBV7-9	TRBJ1-4	few	-	TGTGCCAGCAGCTCCAACCGACAGCCGAAAACCGAAAAACTGTTTTTT	CASSSNRQPKTEKLFF
TRBV11-3	TRBJ2-5	-	TRBD1	TGTGCCAGCAGCTTATGGGACAGGGGTGAGACCCAGTACTTC	CASSLWDRGETQYF
TRBV7-6	TRBJ2-3	-	TRBD2	TGTGCCAGCAGCTTAGTAGCTAGCGGGAGGGCAGATACGCAGTATTTT	CASSLVASGRADTQYF
TRBV19	TRBJ1-2	once	-	TGTGCCAGTAGTCCTGGACAGCGGGGGACTACGCGCTACACCTTC	CASSPGQRGTTRYTF
TRBV5-6	TRBJ1-2	-	-	TGTGCCAGCAGCCCGGGAAGGGAGGGTGGCTACACCTTC	CASSPGREGGYTF
TRBV10-1	TRBJ2-3	few	-	TGCGCCAGCAGTGAGTCGTGGCTAGCGCACAAATACACAGATACGCAGTATTTT	CASSESWLAHKYTDTQYF
TRBV7-8	TRBJ2-5	-	-	TGTGCCAGCAGCTTAGGGGGACGGGGCTTCGTGGCCCAGTACTTC	CASSLGGRGFVAQYF
TRBV7-6	TRBJ2-7	-	-	TGTGCCAGCAGCCCTACATTTCCTAGGACACTATACTTC	CASSPTFPRTLYF
TRBV11-2	TRBJ1-5	-	TRBD1	TGTGCCAGCAGCTCCGGGACAGGGGGTCAGCCCCAGCATTTT	CASSSGTGGQPQHF
TRBV4-3	TRBJ2-3	-	-	TGCGCCAGCAGCCAAGATAAAAGGGGGAGGCAAGATACGCAGTATTTT	CASSQDKRGRQDTQYF